The rows below give T cell receptor beta chains drawn from one sample of a study of early T cells in non-severe SARS-CoV-2 infection. A single record per CDR3 protein comes from TCRdb applying MiXCR to the 5' RACE reads. The table shows about 28,000 distinct CDR3 sequences, with roughly 5.4% occurring only once. What was sequenced was whole blood. These TCRs come from an adult who was a healthcare worker with PCR-confirmed SARS-CoV-2 infection or an uninfected control (not recorded which). The CDR3 runs from the conserved cysteine through the conserved F or W. The D gene is left open where the match is weak. Size is stated for part of the rows, as once, few or many counts, or as a class when the clone is expanded.

j_gene | d_gene | v_gene | abundance | CDR3nt | CDR3aa
TRBJ2-3 | TRBD2 | TRBV28 | few | TGTGCCAGCAGCTTATGGGGACTAGGAGATACGCAGTATTTT | CASSLWGLGDTQYF
TRBJ1-5 | TRBD1 | TRBV18 | . | TGTGCCAGCTCACCCGGACAGGGGGATCAGCCCCAGCATTTT | CASSPGQGDQPQHF
TRBJ2-2 | TRBD1 | TRBV27 | few | TGTGCCAGCAGTAGACAGGGGGCAACCGGGGAGCTGTTTTTT | CASSRQGATGELFF
TRBJ1-2 | . | TRBV29-1 | few | TGCAGCGTTCCGGCGGCAGATGGCTACACCTTC | CSVPAADGYTF
TRBJ1-5 | . | TRBV7-9 | many | TGTGCCAGCAGCTTAGCCGGTCAGCCCCAGCATTTT | CASSLAGQPQHF
TRBJ1-1 | . | TRBV7-2 | many | TGTGCCAGCAGCCTAGCCCACACTGAAGCTTTCTTT | CASSLAHTEAFF
TRBJ1-2 | . | TRBV6-6 | . | TGTGCCAGCAGTTACTTTGCAAATAACTATGGCTACACCTTC | CASSYFANNYGYTF
TRBJ2-7 | . | TRBV27 | once | TGTGCCAGCAGTTTTAGACCTCTCAGGAGCTCCTACGAGCAGTACTTC | CASSFRPLRSSYEQYF
TRBJ1-2 | . | TRBV12-3/TRBV12-4 | . | TGTGCCAGCACCCCGGGCCTTAACTATGGCTACACCTTC | CASTPGLNYGYTF
TRBJ2-3 | . | TRBV15 | . | TGTGCCACCAGCAGAGATGCGGCTAGCCCAACAGATACGCAGTATTTT | CATSRDAASPTDTQYF
TRBJ1-3 | . | TRBV15 | many | TGTGCCACCAGCAGAGACACCACCTCTGGAAACACCATATATTTT | CATSRDTTSGNTIYF
TRBJ1-1 | . | TRBV19 | many | TGTGCCAGTAGACCCGGGACTCAGATAGAAGCTTTCTTT | CASRPGTQIEAFF
TRBJ2-1 | TRBD2 | TRBV18 | few | TGTGCCAGCTCACCACCGGGACTAGCAGATAATGAGCAGTTCTTC | CASSPPGLADNEQFF
TRBJ2-7 | . | TRBV5-1 | few | TGCGCCAGCAGCTTGGTTGGGGGCGAAGACGAGCAGTACTTC | CASSLVGGEDEQYF
TRBJ1-1 | . | TRBV12-3/TRBV12-4 | many | TGTGCCAGCAGCCTATCCGGGGTGAACACTGAAGCTTTCTTT | CASSLSGVNTEAFF
TRBJ2-3 | TRBD2 | TRBV5-1 | many | TGCGCCAGCAGCTTAGCGGGGGGCAGCACAGATACGCAGTATTTT | CASSLAGGSTDTQYF
TRBJ2-2 | TRBD2 | TRBV29-1 | few | TGCAGCGTTCTAGAGCATGAGTCTAGCGGCACCGGGGAGCTGTTTTTT | CSVLEHESSGTGELFF
TRBJ1-5 | . | TRBV5-8 | few | TGTGCCAGCAGCTTCGGGGGCAATCAGCCCCAGCATTTT | CASSFGGNQPQHF
TRBJ1-2 | . | TRBV27 | many | TGTGCCAGCAGTTCTTCCAAGTGGGTAGGGGCGCCGGATGGCTACACCTTC | CASSSSKWVGAPDGYTF
TRBJ2-3 | . | TRBV5-1 | many | TGCGCCAGCAGCCCCGGGGAGGCGGTTAGCACAGATACGCAATATTTT | CASSPGEAVSTDTQYF
TRBJ1-2 | . | TRBV10-3 | few | TGTGCCATCAGTGAGTCGAATACTCCAGGCGGATATGGCTACACCTTC | CAISESNTPGGYGYTF
TRBJ2-7 | TRBD2 | TRBV28 | medium-sized | TGTGCCAGCAGAGTCGCCTTAGCGGGGGGCTACGAGCAGTACTTC | CASRVALAGGYEQYF
TRBJ2-1 | . | TRBV28 | few | TGTGCCAGCAGTCCAGACAGGGAGGGCTACAATGAGCAGTTCTTC | CASSPDREGYNEQFF
TRBJ1-5 | . | TRBV30 | many | TGTGCCTGGAGGGTACCAGGGAGCAATCAGCCCCAGCATTTT | CAWRVPGSNQPQHF
TRBJ2-7 | . | TRBV10-2 | many | TGCGCCAGCAGTGAGGCAGGGTTCTACGAGCAGTACTTC | CASSEAGFYEQYF
TRBJ1-1 | . | TRBV29-1 | few | TGCAGCGTTGTTGGTCAGGGGATGGCTGAAGCTTTCTTT | CSVVGQGMAEAFF
TRBJ2-6 | . | TRBV20-1 | many | TGCAGTGCTGAGGCGGCTTCTGGGGCCAACGTCCTGACTTTC | CSAEAASGANVLTF
TRBJ1-1 | . | TRBV6-2/TRBV6-3 | many | TGTGCCAGCAGTTACTCGGGACGGCCGGCTGAAGCTTTCTTT | CASSYSGRPAEAFF
TRBJ2-3 | . | TRBV7-6 | many | TGTGCCAGCAGCTCGGGTATAGATACGCAGTATTTT | CASSSGIDTQYF
TRBJ2-1 | . | TRBV7-2 | many | TGTGCCAGCAGCTTACTGACTCAAGGCAATGAGCAGTTCTTC | CASSLLTQGNEQFF
TRBJ1-4 | . | TRBV25-1 | many | TGTGCCAGCAGGACAGGTTTCGACGAAAAACTGTTTTTT | CASRTGFDEKLFF
TRBJ1-1 | . | TRBV2 | many | TGTGCCAGCAGCGAACACAGGGCCCCGGACACTGAAGCTTTCTTT | CASSEHRAPDTEAFF
TRBJ1-3 | TRBD1 | TRBV12-3/TRBV12-4 | . | TGTGCCAGCAGTTTAGGGACAGGGCCTTCTGGAAACACCATATATTTT | CASSLGTGPSGNTIYF
TRBJ2-1 | TRBD2 | TRBV5-6 | many | TGTGCCAGCAGCTTGCTGTCTAGCGGCTCCTACAATGAGCAGTTCTTC | CASSLLSSGSYNEQFF
TRBJ2-3 | . | TRBV7-9 | many | TGTGCCAGCAGCTTAGTTGGGGATACGCAGTATTTT | CASSLVGDTQYF
TRBJ2-7 | . | TRBV28 | . | TGTGCCAGCAGTTTGGTCTCCTACGAGCAGTACTTC | CASSLVSYEQYF
TRBJ1-1 | TRBD1 | TRBV6-2/TRBV6-3 | . | TGTGCCAGCAGCCCTTCCGATCAGGGGGCCCCTGAAGCTTTCTTT | CASSPSDQGAPEAFF
TRBJ2-1 | . | TRBV12-3/TRBV12-4 | . | TGTGCCAGCAGCCTAGGTTTCGGCTATGAGCAGTTCTTC | CASSLGFGYEQFF
TRBJ2-2 | TRBD2 | TRBV10-3 | many | TGTGCCATCGACTCTAGCGGGAAAACCGGGGAGCTGTTTTTT | CAIDSSGKTGELFF
TRBJ2-7 | . | TRBV28 | few | TGTGCCAGCAGTTTAGGGGCTAATGAGCAGTACTTC | CASSLGANEQYF
TRBJ2-1 | . | TRBV3-1 | many | TGTGCCAGCAGCCAAGACGTCAAAGGTGAGCAGTTCTTC | CASSQDVKGEQFF
TRBJ2-7 | . | TRBV11-2 | many | TGTGCCAGCAGCTTATCGTCAGCCATCTCCTACGAGCAGTACTTC | CASSLSSAISYEQYF
TRBJ2-7 | TRBD2 | TRBV20-1 | few | TGCAGTGCTCTCCGACTAGCGGACTACGAGCAGTACTTC | CSALRLADYEQYF
TRBJ2-5 | . | TRBV6-2/TRBV6-3 | many | TGTGCCAGCAGTTACGTCGGGGGGCTCCAAGAGACCCAGTACTTC | CASSYVGGLQETQYF
TRBJ2-2 | TRBD1 | TRBV30 | few | TGTGCCTGGAGTGTACGAATAGGGCAGGGGGAAACCGGGGAGCTGTTTTTT | CAWSVRIGQGETGELFF
TRBJ2-3 | . | TRBV7-2 | many | TGTGCCAGCAGCCCCCTGGGACGGTACACGGATACGCAGTATTTT | CASSPLGRYTDTQYF
TRBJ2-5 | . | TRBV30 | many | TGTGCCTGGAGTGTATACAAGTATCGGGAGACCCAGTACTTC | CAWSVYKYRETQYF
TRBJ1-3 | . | TRBV7-2 | many | TGTGCCAGCAGCCAGCCGGGACTCAAGAGCTCTGGAAACACCATATATTTT | CASSQPGLKSSGNTIYF
TRBJ2-7 | TRBD1 | TRBV5-6 | many | TGTGCCAGCAGCTTTGGACAGGGGGCTATCGAGCAGTACTTC | CASSFGQGAIEQYF
TRBJ1-2 | . | TRBV5-1 | . | TGCGCCAGCAGCTTGCAGGGTGTAAACTATGGCTACACCTTC | CASSLQGVNYGYTF
TRBJ2-1 | . | TRBV28 | many | TGTGCCAGCAGCTTGGGGAAACTAGAATACAATGAGCAGTTCTTC | CASSLGKLEYNEQFF
TRBJ2-7 | . | TRBV18 | few | TGTGCCAGCTCACCGACGGTGGCCTCCTACGAGCAGTACTTC | CASSPTVASYEQYF
TRBJ2-5 | . | TRBV7-2 | once | TGTGCCAGCAGCCTCCAGGACAGTCCGTGGGAGACCCAGTACTTC | CASSLQDSPWETQYF
TRBJ2-7 | TRBD2 | TRBV7-2 | . | TGTGCCAGCAGCCCCGGACTAGCGGGGATCTACGAGCAGTACTTC | CASSPGLAGIYEQYF